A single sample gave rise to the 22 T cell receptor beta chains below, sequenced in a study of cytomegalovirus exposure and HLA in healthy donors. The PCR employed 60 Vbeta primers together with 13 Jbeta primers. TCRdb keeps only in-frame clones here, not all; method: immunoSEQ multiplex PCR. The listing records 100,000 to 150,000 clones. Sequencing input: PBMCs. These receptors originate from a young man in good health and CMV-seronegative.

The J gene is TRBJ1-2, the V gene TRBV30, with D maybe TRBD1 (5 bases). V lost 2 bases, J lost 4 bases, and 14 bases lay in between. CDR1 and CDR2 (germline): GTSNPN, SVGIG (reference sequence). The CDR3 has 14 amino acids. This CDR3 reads CAWSRGGESYGYTF. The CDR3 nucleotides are TGTGCCTGGAGTAGGGGAGGGGAATCCTATGGCTACACCTTC.

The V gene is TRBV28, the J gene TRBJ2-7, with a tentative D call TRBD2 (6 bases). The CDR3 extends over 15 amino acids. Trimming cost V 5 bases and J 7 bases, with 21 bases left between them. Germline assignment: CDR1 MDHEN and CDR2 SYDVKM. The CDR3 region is CASSPPGLKTGEQYF. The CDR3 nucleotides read TGTGCCAGCAGTCCACCGGGACTCAAGACGGGGGAGCAGTACTTC.

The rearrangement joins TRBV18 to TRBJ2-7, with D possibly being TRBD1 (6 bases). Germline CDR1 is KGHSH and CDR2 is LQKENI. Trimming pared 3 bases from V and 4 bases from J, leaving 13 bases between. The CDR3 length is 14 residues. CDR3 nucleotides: TGTGCCAGCTCACCCAAACAAGGGGGATACGAGCAGTACTTC. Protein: CASSPKQGGYEQYF.

The CDR3: CASSQVTGSGGAQYF. The DNA for the CDR3 is TGCGCCAGCAGCCAAGTTACGGGATCGGGCGGCGCGCAGTACTTC. This chain joins TRBV4-1 and TRBJ2-7; D is possibly TRBD2 (5 bases). CDR3 length: 15 amino acids. Germline values: CDR1 MGHRA, CDR2 YSYEKL. V was shortened by 1 base and J by 9 bases, with 19 bases between the two germline ends.

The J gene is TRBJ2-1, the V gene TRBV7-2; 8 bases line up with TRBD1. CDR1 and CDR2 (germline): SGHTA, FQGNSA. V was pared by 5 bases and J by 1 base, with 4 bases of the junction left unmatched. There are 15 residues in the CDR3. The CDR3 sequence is CASSPDRGSYNEQFF. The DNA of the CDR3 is TGTGCCAGCAGCCCCGACAGGGGATCCTACAATGAGCAGTTCTTC.

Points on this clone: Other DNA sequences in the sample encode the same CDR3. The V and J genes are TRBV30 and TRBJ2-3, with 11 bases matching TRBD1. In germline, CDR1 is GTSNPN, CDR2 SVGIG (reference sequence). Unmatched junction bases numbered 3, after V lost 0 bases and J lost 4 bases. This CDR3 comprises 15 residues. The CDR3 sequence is CAWSVGGQGADTQYF. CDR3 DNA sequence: TGTGCCTGGAGTGTAGGGGGACAGGGGGCAGATACGCAGTATTTT.

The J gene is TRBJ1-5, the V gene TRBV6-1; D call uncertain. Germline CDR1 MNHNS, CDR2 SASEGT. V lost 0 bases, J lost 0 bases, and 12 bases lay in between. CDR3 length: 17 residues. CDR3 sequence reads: CASSEARRGYSNQPQHF. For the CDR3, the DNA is TGTGCCAGCAGTGAAGCTAGGAGAGGGTATAGCAATCAGCCCCAGCATTTT.

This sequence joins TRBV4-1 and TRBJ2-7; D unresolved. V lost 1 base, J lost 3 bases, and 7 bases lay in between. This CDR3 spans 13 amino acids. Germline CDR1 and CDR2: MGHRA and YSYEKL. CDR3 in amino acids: CASSQATVYEQYF. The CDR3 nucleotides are TGCGCCAGCAGCCAAGCAACAGTCTACGAGCAGTACTTC.

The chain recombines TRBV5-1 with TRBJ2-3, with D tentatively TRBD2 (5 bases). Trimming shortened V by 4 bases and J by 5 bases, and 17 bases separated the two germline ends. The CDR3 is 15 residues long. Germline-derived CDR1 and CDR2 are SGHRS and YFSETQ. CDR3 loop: CASSPRDGRGDTQYF. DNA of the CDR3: TGCGCCAGCAGCCCCCGTGATGGACGGGGAGATACGCAGTATTTT.

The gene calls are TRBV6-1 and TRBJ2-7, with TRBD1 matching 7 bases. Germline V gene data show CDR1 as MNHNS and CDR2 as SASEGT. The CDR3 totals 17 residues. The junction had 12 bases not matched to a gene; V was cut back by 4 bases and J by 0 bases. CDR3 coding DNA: TGTGCCAGCAGTGCCTACTCCCGGACAGGATACTCCTACGAGCAGTACTTC. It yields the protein CASSAYSRTGYSYEQYF.

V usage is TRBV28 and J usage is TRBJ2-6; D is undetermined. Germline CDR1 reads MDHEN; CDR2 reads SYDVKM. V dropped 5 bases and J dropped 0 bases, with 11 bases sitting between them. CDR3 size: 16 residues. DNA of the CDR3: TGTGCCAGCAGTCCCGTTGGAGACTCTGGGGCCAACGTCCTGACTTTC. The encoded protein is CASSPVGDSGANVLTF. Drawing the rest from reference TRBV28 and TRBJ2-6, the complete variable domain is DVKVTQSSRYLVKRTGEKVFLECVQDMDHENMFWYRQDPGLGLRLIYFSYDVKMKEKGDIPEGYSVSREKKERFSLILESASTNQTSMYLCASSPVGDSGANVLTFGAGSRLTVL.

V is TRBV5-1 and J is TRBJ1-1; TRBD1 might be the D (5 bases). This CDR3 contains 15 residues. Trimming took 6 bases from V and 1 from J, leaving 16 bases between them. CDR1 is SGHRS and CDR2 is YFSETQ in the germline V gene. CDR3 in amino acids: CASTITGHPNTEAFF. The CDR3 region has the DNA TGCGCCAGCACCATTACCGGACACCCGAACACTGAAGCTTTCTTT.

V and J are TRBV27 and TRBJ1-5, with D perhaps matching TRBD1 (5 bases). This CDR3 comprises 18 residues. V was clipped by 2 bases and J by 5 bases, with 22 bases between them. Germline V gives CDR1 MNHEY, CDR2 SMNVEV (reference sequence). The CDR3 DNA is TGTGCCAGCAGTTTACGAGGTCGATTTGGGGCCTACTATCAGCCCCAGCATTTT. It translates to CASSLRGRFGAYYQPQHF.

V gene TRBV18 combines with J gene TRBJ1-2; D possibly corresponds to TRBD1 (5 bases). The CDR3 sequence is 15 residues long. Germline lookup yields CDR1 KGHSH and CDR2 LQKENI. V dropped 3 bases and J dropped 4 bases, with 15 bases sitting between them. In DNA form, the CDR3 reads TGTGCCAGCTCACCCAGAGACAGCTCCTTCTATGGCTACACCTTC. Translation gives CASSPRDSSFYGYTF.

The CDR3 bases are TGTGCCAGCAGTTACAGGCCGAGGAACTCCTACGAGCAGTACTTC. Translation gives CASSYRPRNSYEQYF. V usage is TRBV28 and J usage is TRBJ2-7; D might be TRBD1 (5 bases). The CDR3 is 15 residues long. The germline V gene encodes CDR1 MDHEN and CDR2 SYDVKM. V was pared by 4 bases and J by 0 bases, with 13 bases between.

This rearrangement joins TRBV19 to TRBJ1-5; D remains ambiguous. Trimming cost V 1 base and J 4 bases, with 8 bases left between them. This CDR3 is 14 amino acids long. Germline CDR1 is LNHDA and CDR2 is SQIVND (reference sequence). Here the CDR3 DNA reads TGTGCCAGTAGTATAGGGCGGCGAAATCAGCCCCAGCATTTT. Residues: CASSIGRRNQPQHF. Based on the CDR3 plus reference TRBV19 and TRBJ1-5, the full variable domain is DGGITQSPKYLFRKEGQNVTLSCEQNLNHDAMYWYRQDPGQGLRLIYYSQIVNDFQKGDIAEGYSVSREKKESFPLTVTSAQKNPTAFYLCASSIGRRNQPQHFGDGTRLSIL.

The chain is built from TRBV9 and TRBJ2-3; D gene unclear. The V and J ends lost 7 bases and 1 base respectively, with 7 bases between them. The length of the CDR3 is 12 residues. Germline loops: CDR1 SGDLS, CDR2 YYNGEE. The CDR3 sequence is CASLPGTDTQYF. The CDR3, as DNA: TGTGCCAGCCTGCCGGGCACAGATACGCAGTATTTT.

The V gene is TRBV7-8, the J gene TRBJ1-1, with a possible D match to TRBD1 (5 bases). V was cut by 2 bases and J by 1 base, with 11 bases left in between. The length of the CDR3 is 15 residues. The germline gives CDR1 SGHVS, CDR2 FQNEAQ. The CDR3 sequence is CASSLLSTGNTEAFF. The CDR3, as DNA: TGTGCCAGCAGCTTATTAAGTACAGGGAACACTGAAGCTTTCTTT.

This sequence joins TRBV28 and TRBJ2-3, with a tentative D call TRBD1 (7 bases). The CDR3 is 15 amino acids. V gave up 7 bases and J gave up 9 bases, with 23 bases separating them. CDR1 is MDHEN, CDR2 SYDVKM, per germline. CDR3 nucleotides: TGTGCCAGCACAAGCGTCGGCAGGGGGGTTGGGACGCAGTATTTT. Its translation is CASTSVGRGVGTQYF. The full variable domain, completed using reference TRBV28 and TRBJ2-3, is DVKVTQSSRYLVKRTGEKVFLECVQDMDHENMFWYRQDPGLGLRLIYFSYDVKMKEKGDIPEGYSVSREKKERFSLILESASTNQTSMYLCASTSVGRGVGTQYFGPGTRLTVL.

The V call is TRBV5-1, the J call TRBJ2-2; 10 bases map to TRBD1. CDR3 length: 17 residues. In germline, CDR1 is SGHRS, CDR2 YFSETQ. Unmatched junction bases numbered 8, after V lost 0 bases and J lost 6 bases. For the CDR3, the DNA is TGCGCCAGCAGCTTGGTGGGACAGGGGTCCATGGCCGGGGAGCTGTTTTTT. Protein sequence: CASSLVGQGSMAGELFF.

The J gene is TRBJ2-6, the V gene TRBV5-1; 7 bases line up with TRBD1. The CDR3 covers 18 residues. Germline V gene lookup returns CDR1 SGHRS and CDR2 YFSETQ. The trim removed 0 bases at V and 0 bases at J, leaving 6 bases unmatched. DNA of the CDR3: TGCGCCAGCAGCTTGGGACAGGGAGAGAGCTCTGGGGCCAACGTCCTGACTTTC. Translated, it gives CASSLGQGESSGANVLTF.

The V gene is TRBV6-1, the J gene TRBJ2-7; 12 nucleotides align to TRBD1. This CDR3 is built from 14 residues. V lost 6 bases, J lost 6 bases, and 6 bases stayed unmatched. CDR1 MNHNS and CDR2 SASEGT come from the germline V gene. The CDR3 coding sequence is TGTGCCAGCAGGGGGACAGGGGGCCCGTCCGAGCAGTACTTC. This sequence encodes CASRGTGGPSEQYF.